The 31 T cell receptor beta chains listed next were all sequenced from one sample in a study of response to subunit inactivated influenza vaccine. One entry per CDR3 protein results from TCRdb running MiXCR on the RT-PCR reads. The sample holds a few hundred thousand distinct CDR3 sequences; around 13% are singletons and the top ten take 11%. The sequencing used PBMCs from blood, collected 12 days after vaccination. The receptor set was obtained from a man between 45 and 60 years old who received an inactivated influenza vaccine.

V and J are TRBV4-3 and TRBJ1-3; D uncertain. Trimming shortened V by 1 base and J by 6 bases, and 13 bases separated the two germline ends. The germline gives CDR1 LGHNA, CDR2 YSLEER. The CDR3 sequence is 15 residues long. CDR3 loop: CASSQGTAPQNTIYF. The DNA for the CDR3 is TGCGCCAGCAGCCAAGGCACAGCCCCGCAAAACACCATATATTTT.

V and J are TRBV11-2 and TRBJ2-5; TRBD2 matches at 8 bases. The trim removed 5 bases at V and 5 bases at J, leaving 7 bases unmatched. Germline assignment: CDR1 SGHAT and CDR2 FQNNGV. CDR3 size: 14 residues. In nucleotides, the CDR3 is TGTGCCAGCAGCCACCGCGGGGGGTGGGAGACCCAGTACTTC. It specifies CASSHRGGWETQYF.

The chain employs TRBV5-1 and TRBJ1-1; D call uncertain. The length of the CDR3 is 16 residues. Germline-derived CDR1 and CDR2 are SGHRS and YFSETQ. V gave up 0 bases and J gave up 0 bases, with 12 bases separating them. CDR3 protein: CASSLAGSRMNTEAFF. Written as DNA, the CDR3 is TGCGCCAGCAGCTTGGCCGGTTCCAGGATGAACACTGAAGCTTTCTTT. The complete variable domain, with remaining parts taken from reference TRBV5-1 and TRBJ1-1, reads KAGVTQTPRYLIKTRGQQVTLSCSPISGHRSVSWYQQTPGQGLQFLFEYFSETQRNKGNFPGRFSGRQFSNSRSEMNVSTLELGDSALYLCASSLAGSRMNTEAFFGQGTRLTVV.

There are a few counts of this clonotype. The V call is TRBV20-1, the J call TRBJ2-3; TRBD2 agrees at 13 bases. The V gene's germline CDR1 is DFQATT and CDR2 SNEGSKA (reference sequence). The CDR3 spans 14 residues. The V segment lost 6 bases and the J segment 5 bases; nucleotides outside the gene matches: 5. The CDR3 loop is CSAYGLAGVDTQYF. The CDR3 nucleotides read TGCAGTGCATACGGACTAGCGGGAGTAGATACGCAGTATTTT.

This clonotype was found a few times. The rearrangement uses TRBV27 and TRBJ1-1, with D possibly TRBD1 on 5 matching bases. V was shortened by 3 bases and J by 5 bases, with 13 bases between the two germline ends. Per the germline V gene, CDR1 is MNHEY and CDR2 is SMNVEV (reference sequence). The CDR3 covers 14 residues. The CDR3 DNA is TGTGCCAGCAGTTTTAGGGGTATAGGGACTGAAGCTTTCTTT. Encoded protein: CASSFRGIGTEAFF.

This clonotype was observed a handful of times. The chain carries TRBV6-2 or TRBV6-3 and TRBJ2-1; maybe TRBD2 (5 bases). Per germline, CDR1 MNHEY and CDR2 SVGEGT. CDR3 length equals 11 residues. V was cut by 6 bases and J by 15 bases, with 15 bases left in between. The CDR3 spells CASSRGSVWFF. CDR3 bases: TGTGCCAGCAGCCGAGGGTCAGTGTGGTTCTTC.

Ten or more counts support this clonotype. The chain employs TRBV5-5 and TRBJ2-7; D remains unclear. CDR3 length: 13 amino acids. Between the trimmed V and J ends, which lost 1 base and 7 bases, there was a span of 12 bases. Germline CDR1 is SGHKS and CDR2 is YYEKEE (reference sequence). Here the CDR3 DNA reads TGTGCCAGCAGCTTGTCAGTGACTGTTGAGCAGTACTTC. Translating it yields CASSLSVTVEQYF. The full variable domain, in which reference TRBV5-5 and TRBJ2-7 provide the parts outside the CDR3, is DAGVTQSPTHLIKTRGQQVTLRCSPISGHKSVSWYQQVLGQGPQFIFQYYEKEERGRGNFPDRFSARQFPNYSSELNVNALLLGDSALYLCASSLSVTVEQYFGPGTRLTVT.

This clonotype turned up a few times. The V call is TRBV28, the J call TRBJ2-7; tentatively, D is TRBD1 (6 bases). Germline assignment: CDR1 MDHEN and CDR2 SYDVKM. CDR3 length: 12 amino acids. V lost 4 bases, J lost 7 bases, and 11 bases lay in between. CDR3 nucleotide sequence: TGTGCCAGCAGTTCCGGGACACCAGAGCAGTACTTC. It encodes CASSSGTPEQYF.

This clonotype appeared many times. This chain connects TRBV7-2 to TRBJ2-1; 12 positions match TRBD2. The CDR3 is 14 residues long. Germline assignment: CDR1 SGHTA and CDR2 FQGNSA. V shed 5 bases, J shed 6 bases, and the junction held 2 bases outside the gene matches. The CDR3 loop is CASSPGLAGNEQFF. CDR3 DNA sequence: TGTGCCAGCAGCCCGGGACTAGCGGGCAATGAGCAGTTCTTC.

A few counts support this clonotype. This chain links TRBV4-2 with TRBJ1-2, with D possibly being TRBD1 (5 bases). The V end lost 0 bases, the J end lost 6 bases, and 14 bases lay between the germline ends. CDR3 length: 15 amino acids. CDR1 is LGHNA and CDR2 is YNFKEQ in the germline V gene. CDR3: CASSQDPTGTHGYTF. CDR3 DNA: TGTGCCAGCAGCCAAGACCCCACAGGCACCCATGGCTACACCTTC.

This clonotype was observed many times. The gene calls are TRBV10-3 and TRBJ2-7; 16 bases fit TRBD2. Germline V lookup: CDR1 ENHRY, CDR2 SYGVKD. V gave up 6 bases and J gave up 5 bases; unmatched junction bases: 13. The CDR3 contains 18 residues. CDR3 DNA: TGTGCCATCAGGCGGGGACTAGCGGGAGGGATTTTTGCGGACGAGCAGTACTTC. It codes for CAIRRGLAGGIFADEQYF.

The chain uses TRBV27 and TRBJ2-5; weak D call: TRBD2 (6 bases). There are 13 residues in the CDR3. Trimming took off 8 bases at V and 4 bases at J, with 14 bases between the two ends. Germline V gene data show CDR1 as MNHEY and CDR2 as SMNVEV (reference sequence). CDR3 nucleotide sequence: TGTGCCAGCGCGCGGGGAGCCCGAGAGACCCAGTACTTC. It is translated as CASARGARETQYF.

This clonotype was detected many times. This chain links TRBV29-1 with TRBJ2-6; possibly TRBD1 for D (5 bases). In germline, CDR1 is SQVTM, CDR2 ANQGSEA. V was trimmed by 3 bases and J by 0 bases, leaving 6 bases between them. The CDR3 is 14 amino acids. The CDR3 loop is CSVDDSSGANVLTF. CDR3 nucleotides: TGCAGCGTTGATGACAGCTCTGGGGCCAACGTCCTGACTTTC.

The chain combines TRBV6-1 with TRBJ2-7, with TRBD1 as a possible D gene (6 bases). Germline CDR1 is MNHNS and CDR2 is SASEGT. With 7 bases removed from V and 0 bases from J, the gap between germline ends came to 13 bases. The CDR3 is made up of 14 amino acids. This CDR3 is CASMRTAASYEQYF. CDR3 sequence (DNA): TGTGCCAGCATGAGGACAGCCGCCTCCTACGAGCAGTACTTC.

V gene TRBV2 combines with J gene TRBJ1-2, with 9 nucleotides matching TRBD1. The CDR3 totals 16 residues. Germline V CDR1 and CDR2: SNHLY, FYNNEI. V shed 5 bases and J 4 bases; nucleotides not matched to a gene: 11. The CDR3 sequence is CASSPHMDRGGYGYTF. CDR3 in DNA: TGTGCCAGCAGTCCGCACATGGACAGGGGTGGCTATGGCTACACCTTC.

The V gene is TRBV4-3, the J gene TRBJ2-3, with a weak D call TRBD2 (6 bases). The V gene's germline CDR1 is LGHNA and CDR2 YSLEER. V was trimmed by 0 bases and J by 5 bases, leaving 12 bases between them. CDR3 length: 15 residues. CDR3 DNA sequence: TGCGCCAGCAGCCAAGATCTTAGCGGAGGAGATACGCAGTATTTT. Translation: CASSQDLSGGDTQYF.

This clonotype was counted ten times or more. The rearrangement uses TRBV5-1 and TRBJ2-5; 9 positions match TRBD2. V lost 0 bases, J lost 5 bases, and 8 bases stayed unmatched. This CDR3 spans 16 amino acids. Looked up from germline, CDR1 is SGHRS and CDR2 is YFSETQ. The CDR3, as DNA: TGCGCCAGCAGCTTGGGAGTGCCTAGCGGGATTGAGACCCAGTACTTC. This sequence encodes CASSLGVPSGIETQYF.

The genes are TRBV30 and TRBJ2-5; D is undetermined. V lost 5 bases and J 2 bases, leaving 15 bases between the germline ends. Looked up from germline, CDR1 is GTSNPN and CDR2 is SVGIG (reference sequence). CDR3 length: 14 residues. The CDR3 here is CAWELQGSQETQYF. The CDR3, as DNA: TGTGCCTGGGAACTACAAGGATCACAAGAGACCCAGTACTTC. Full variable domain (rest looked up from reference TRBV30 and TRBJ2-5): SQTIHQWPATLVQPVGSPLSLECTVEGTSNPNLYWYRQAAGRGLQLLFYSVGIGQISSEVPQNLSASRPQDRQFILSSKKLLLSDSGFYLCAWELQGSQETQYFGPGTRLLVL.

CDR3 protein: CASAREGNYGYTF. The CDR3 coding sequence is TGTGCCAGCGCCCGTGAGGGAAACTATGGCTACACCTTC. This sequence joins TRBV5-5 and TRBJ1-2; D remains unclear. Trimming took 7 bases from V and 2 from J, leaving 12 bases between them. Looked up from germline, CDR1 is SGHKS and CDR2 is YYEKEE (reference sequence). This CDR3 spans 13 amino acids.

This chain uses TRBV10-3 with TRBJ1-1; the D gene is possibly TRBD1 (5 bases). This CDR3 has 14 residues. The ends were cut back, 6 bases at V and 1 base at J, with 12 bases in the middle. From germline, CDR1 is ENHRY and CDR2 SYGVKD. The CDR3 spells CAIRTGRENTEAFF. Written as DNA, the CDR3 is TGTGCCATCAGGACGGGACGGGAGAACACTGAAGCTTTCTTT.

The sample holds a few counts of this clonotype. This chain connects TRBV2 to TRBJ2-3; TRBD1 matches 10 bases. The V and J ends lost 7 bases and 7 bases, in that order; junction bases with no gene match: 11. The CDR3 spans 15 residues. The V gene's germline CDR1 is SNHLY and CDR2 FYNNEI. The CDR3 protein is CASKTGTGAQYTQYF. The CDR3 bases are TGTGCCAGCAAAACCGGGACAGGGGCTCAGTATACGCAGTATTTT.

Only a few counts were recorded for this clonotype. Here the CDR3 reads CATLAKHSPGEQYF. In DNA form, the CDR3 reads TGTGCCACATTGGCTAAACACAGCCCCGGGGAGCAGTACTTC. The chain combines TRBV10-3 with TRBJ2-7; D is unclear. The CDR3 runs to 14 residues. CDR1 ENHRY and CDR2 SYGVKD come from the germline V gene. V lost 10 bases and J lost 7, with 23 bases in between.

This chain's CDR3 is CSAPTRRDQETQYF. The CDR3 DNA is TGCAGTGCCCCGACCCGACGTGATCAAGAGACCCAGTACTTC. The chain is built from TRBV20-1 and TRBJ2-5; D remains ambiguous. CDR1 and CDR2 (germline): DFQATT, SNEGSKA (reference sequence). The CDR3 has 14 amino acids. Deletions cut 6 bases from V and 2 bases from J, with 16 bases between.

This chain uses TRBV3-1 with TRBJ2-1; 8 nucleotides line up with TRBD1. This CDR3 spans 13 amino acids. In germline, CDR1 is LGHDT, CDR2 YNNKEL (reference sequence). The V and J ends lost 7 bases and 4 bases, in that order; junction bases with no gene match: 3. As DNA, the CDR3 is TGTGCCAGCAAGCAGGGGGCTTACAATGAGCAGTTCTTC. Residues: CASKQGAYNEQFF.

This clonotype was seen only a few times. The CDR3 DNA sequence: TGCAGTTCAACGGGGGACACCGGCTCCTACGAGCAGTACTTC. Its translation: CSSTGDTGSYEQYF. This chain joins TRBV20-1 and TRBJ2-7; D assignment may be TRBD1 or TRBD2 (6 bases each). V lost 8 bases and J 0 bases, leaving 17 bases between the germline ends. CDR1 and CDR2 (germline): DFQATT, SNEGSKA (reference sequence). The CDR3 sequence is 14 residues long.

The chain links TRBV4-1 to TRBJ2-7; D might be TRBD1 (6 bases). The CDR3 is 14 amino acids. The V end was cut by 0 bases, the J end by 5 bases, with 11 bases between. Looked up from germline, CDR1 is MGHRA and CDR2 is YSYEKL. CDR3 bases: TGCGCCAGCAGCCAAGAGTACAGGGTCCACGAGCAGTACTTC. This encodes CASSQEYRVHEQYF.

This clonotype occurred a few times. The CDR3 reads CAGRETNTGELFF. The CDR3 DNA reads TGTGCCGGGAGGGAGACGAACACCGGGGAGCTGTTTTTT. This chain connects TRBV6-1 to TRBJ2-2, with 7 nucleotides matching TRBD2. Trimming removed 11 bases from V and 0 bases from J; junction bases left unmatched: 3. There are 13 residues in the CDR3. Germline lookup yields CDR1 MNHNS and CDR2 SASEGT.

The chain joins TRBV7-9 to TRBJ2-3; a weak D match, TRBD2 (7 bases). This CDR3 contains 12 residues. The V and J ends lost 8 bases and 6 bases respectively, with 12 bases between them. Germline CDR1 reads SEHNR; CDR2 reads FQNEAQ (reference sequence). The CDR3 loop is CASGGARDTQYF. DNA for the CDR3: TGTGCCAGCGGGGGGGCCAGGGATACGCAGTATTTT.

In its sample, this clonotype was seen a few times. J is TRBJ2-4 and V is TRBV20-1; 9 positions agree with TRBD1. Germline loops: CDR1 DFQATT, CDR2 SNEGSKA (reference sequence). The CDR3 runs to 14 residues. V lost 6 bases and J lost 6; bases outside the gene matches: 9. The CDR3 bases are TGCAGTGCAGCCGGGACAGGGAGAGGAAACATTCAGTACTTC. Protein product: CSAAGTGRGNIQYF.

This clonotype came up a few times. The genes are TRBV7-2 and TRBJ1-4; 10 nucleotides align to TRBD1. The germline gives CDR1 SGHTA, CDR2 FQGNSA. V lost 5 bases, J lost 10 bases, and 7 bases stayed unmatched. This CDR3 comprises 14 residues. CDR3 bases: TGTGCCAGCAGCCCGGACAGGGGGATTGGAAAACTGTTTTTT. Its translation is CASSPDRGIGKLFF.

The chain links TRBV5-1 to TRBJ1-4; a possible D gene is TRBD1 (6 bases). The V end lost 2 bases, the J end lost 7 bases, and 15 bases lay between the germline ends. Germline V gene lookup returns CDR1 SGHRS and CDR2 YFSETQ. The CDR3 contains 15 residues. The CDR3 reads CASSFSQGGSEKLFF. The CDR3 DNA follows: TGCGCCAGCAGCTTCTCACAGGGAGGGAGTGAAAAACTGTTTTTT.